Below are 10 T cell receptor beta chains sequenced from a single sample in a study of cytomegalovirus exposure and HLA in healthy donors. The PCR used 60 Vbeta and 13 Jbeta primers. Libraries were prepared by immunoSEQ multiplex PCR; TCRdb keeps only in-frame clonotypes and omits some of them. The sample lists 95,000 to 150,000 clones, over 65% occurring once. The sequencing input was PBMCs. Every receptor here comes from a young man in good health and CMV-seronegative.

The rearrangement links TRBV5-5 to TRBJ2-7; the D is unclear. V dropped 2 bases and J dropped 4 bases, with 13 bases sitting between them. This CDR3 has 14 residues. Germline-derived CDR1 and CDR2 are SGHKS and YYEKEE (reference sequence). The CDR3 DNA sequence: TGTGCCAGCAGCTTCCATACAGTAGGATACGAGCAGTACTTC. This codes for CASSFHTVGYEQYF.

This clone was found a few times. The chain links TRBV6-6 to TRBJ2-5; D unclear. Trimming stripped 6 bases from V and 7 bases from J, with 15 bases between. CDR1 and CDR2 from the germline V gene are MNHNY and SVGAGI (reference sequence). This CDR3 contains 13 residues. Here the CDR3 DNA reads TGTGCCAGCAGCCCTGACCGTCACAGGACCCAGTACTTC. It yields the protein CASSPDRHRTQYF.

The chain is built from TRBV25-1 and TRBJ2-7, with 7 positions matching TRBD1. The CDR3 totals 13 residues. Germline trimming cut 6 bases from V and 6 bases from J; bases unmatched to any gene: 8. CDR1 and CDR2 from the germline V gene are MGHDK and SYGVNS. The CDR3 loop is CASSDRDGGEQYF. CDR3 nucleotide sequence: TGTGCCAGCAGCGACAGGGATGGAGGCGAGCAGTACTTC.

The gene calls are TRBV5-1 and TRBJ1-4, with TRBD1 matching over 8 bases. The germline V gene encodes CDR1 SGHRS and CDR2 YFSETQ. J was trimmed by 0 bases and V by 4 bases; bases with no gene match: 8. This CDR3 is built from 17 residues. The CDR3 DNA reads TGCGCCAGCAGCCCATGGACAGGGAAGACAACTAATGAAAAACTGTTTTTT. Protein product: CASSPWTGKTTNEKLFF.

V is TRBV4-2 and J is TRBJ1-2; 7 bases are a match to TRBD1. CDR1 and CDR2 from the germline V gene are LGHNA and YNFKEQ. Trimming removed 0 bases from V and 4 bases from J; junction bases left unmatched: 5. The CDR3 sequence is 15 residues long. In DNA, the CDR3 is TGTGCCAGCAGCCAAGATTTAGGGGGCGGCTATGGCTACACCTTC. It encodes CASSQDLGGGYGYTF.

As concerns this clone: The sample holds other DNA sequences that translate to the same CDR3. In DNA form, the CDR3 reads TGTGCCACCAGCAGGGCAGGGACAGGGAGCTCCTACGAGCAGTACTTC. The encoded protein is CATSRAGTGSSYEQYF. V usage is TRBV15 and J usage is TRBJ2-7, with 9 bases identical to TRBD1. Losses at the gene ends were 3 bases for V and 0 bases for J; bases not matched to a gene: 6. This CDR3 spans 16 amino acids. Germline lookup yields CDR1 LNHNV and CDR2 YYDKDF (reference sequence).

The V and J genes are TRBV9 and TRBJ2-7; perhaps TRBD2 as D (5 bases). The germline V gene encodes CDR1 SGDLS and CDR2 YYNGEE. Trimming took off 0 bases at V and 2 bases at J, with 12 bases between the two ends. The length of the CDR3 is 15 residues. CDR3 in amino acids: CASSVEVGETYEQYF. Written as DNA, the CDR3 is TGTGCCAGCAGCGTAGAGGTCGGGGAGACCTACGAGCAGTACTTC.

The rearrangement joins TRBV5-1 to TRBJ2-1, with 7 bases identical to TRBD1. CDR3 length: 17 residues. Germline loops: CDR1 SGHRS, CDR2 YFSETQ. Unmatched junction bases numbered 6, after V lost 0 bases and J lost 0 bases. In DNA form, the CDR3 reads TGCGCCAGCAGCTTGGCGGGACAGTCGAGCTCCTACAATGAGCAGTTCTTC. Protein product: CASSLAGQSSSYNEQFF.

This chain links TRBV5-1 with TRBJ1-1; D perhaps matches TRBD1 (6 bases). The CDR3 consists of 17 residues. The germline V and J ends were trimmed by 0 bases and 4 bases, with 19 bases remaining between them. CDR1 and CDR2 (germline): SGHRS, YFSETQ. CDR3 DNA: TGCGCCAGCAGCTTGGCCGGGCAGGGGCTACTCGGCACTGAAGCTTTCTTT. Amino acids: CASSLAGQGLLGTEAFF.

The chain links TRBV9 to TRBJ2-5; 8 positions agree with TRBD2. The CDR3 is 16 amino acids. Germline V lookup: CDR1 SGDLS, CDR2 YYNGEE. The V segment lost 0 bases and the J segment 1 base; nucleotides outside the gene matches: 5. CDR3 nucleotide sequence: TGTGCCAGCAGCGTAGGGGGTAGCGGGGCCCAAGAGACCCAGTACTTC. It yields the protein CASSVGGSGAQETQYF.